The 21 T cell receptor beta chains listed next were all sequenced from one sample in a study of cytomegalovirus exposure and HLA in healthy donors. PCR was performed using 60 Vbeta and 13 Jbeta primers. Clones were read by immunoSEQ multiplex PCR, and TCRdb kept only the in-frame ones, dropping some. Found here are about 110,000 clones, over 65% of them singletons; the top ten hold around 0.79%. The sequenced sample was PBMCs. These receptors originate from a woman aged 30 to 39 in good health and CMV-seronegative.

V is TRBV4-2 and J is TRBJ1-1; perhaps TRBD1 as D (5 bases). Deletions cut 9 bases from V and 1 base from J, with 15 bases between. This CDR3 has 14 amino acids. Germline CDR1 LGHNA, CDR2 YNFKEQ. Here the CDR3 reads CASGGGRKNTEAFF. CDR3 coding DNA: TGTGCCAGTGGGGGGGGACGGAAGAACACTGAAGCTTTCTTT.

The chain has TRBV7-9 and TRBJ2-1, with D possibly being TRBD1 (6 bases). Germline CDR1 and CDR2: SEHNR and FQNEAQ (reference sequence). There are 13 residues in the CDR3. Trimming left V 1 base short and J 7 bases short, with 8 bases between. The CDR3 spells CASSLVGQNEQFF. The CDR3 DNA follows: TGTGCCAGCAGCTTAGTTGGACAGAATGAGCAGTTCTTC.

This rearrangement joins TRBV4-2 to TRBJ2-7; 9 nucleotides align to TRBD2. The germline gives CDR1 LGHNA, CDR2 YNFKEQ. With 1 base clipped from V and 0 bases from J, the junction kept 10 bases outside the gene matches. This CDR3 is 18 amino acids long. The CDR3 loop reads CASSQGASGGLLSYEQYF. DNA for the CDR3: TGTGCCAGCAGCCAAGGGGCCAGCGGGGGGCTCCTCTCCTACGAGCAGTACTTC.

CDR3 bases: TGTGCCTGGTCCAGGGCGGAGAACACTGAAGCTTTCTTT. Translation: CAWSRAENTEAFF. The rearrangement links TRBV30 to TRBJ1-1, with D possibly being TRBD1 (5 bases). The CDR3 runs 13 residues. The germline V and J ends were trimmed by 5 bases and 1 base, with 11 bases remaining between them. Per the germline V gene, CDR1 is GTSNPN and CDR2 is SVGIG (reference sequence).

The rearrangement links TRBV7-7 to TRBJ1-2, with 7 bases matching TRBD1. Germline lookup yields CDR1 SSHAT and CDR2 FNYEAQ (reference sequence). With V trimmed by 5 bases and J by 2 bases, 11 bases remained unmatched. This CDR3 has 16 residues. For the CDR3, the DNA is TGTGCCAGCAGCATAATTCCGGGACAGTTCAACTATGGCTACACCTTC. The encoded protein is CASSIIPGQFNYGYTF.

The chain is built from TRBV7-2 and TRBJ2-1, with 7 nucleotides matching TRBD1. Per germline, CDR1 SGHTA and CDR2 FQGNSA. V lost 7 bases and J lost 5; bases outside the gene matches: 5. The CDR3 extends over 13 amino acids. The CDR3 bases are TGTGCCAGCACGGGACAGCCTAACAATGAGCAGTTCTTC. Translating gives CASTGQPNNEQFF.

The rearrangement links TRBV25-1 to TRBJ2-1; D perhaps matches TRBD1 (5 bases). The CDR3 covers 14 residues. The V gene's germline CDR1 is MGHDK and CDR2 SYGVNS. V dropped 1 base and J dropped 9 bases, with 13 bases sitting between them. The DNA of the CDR3 is TGTGCCAGCAGTGAATGGGGCGTGGTCCGTGAGCAGTTCTTC. Amino acids: CASSEWGVVREQFF. The variable domain in full, with the rest retrieved from reference TRBV25-1 and TRBJ2-1, is EADIYQTPRYLVIGTGKKITLECSQTMGHDKMYWYQQDPGMELHLIHYSYGVNSTEKGDLSSESTVSRIRTEHFPLTLESARPSHTSQYLCASSEWGVVREQFFGPGTRLTVL.

The chain employs TRBV6-1 and TRBJ2-4, with a possible D match to TRBD2 (5 bases). Germline V gives CDR1 MNHNS, CDR2 SASEGT. Trimming took 5 bases from V and 4 from J, leaving 6 bases between them. This CDR3 contains 12 residues. CDR3 sequence reads: CASSRLKNIQYF. CDR3 DNA: TGTGCCAGCAGTAGACTAAAAAACATTCAGTACTTC.

This chain uses TRBV5-5 with TRBJ1-4; 7 nucleotides align to TRBD1. Germline V CDR1 and CDR2: SGHKS, YYEKEE (reference sequence). The length of the CDR3 is 14 residues. J lost 4 bases, V lost 4 bases, and 4 bases had no gene match. CDR3 DNA sequence: TGTGCCAGCAGCGCGGGACAGAATAATGAAAAACTGTTTTTT. Translation gives CASSAGQNNEKLFF.

V and J are TRBV5-5 and TRBJ1-2; 7 positions agree with TRBD1. The ends lost 4 bases at V and 7 bases at J; junction bases unmatched: 13. Germline V gene lookup returns CDR1 SGHKS and CDR2 YYEKEE (reference sequence). The CDR3 extends over 15 amino acids. CDR3 amino acids: CASSLPGTVFGGYTF. The DNA for the CDR3 is TGTGCCAGCAGCCTGCCGGGGACAGTTTTTGGTGGCTACACCTTC.

The CDR3 region has the DNA TGCGCCAGCAGCCGACTCGGGGGACTAGCGGGAGATGGGGATACGCAGTATTTT. Its translation is CASSRLGGLAGDGDTQYF. V and J are TRBV5-1 and TRBJ2-3, with 14 bases lining up with TRBD2. The J segment lost 6 bases and the V segment lost 4 bases, leaving 13 bases of the junction unmatched. Germline loops: CDR1 SGHRS, CDR2 YFSETQ. The CDR3 is 18 amino acids.

This chain links TRBV18 with TRBJ2-5, with TRBD1 as a possible D gene (5 bases). This CDR3 region has 15 residues. The V end was cut by 3 bases, the J end by 2 bases, with 13 bases between. The germline CDR1 and CDR2 sequences are KGHSH and LQKENI. This chain's CDR3 is CASSPRQGLQETQYF. In nucleotides, the CDR3 is TGTGCCAGCTCACCCCGTCAGGGATTACAAGAGACCCAGTACTTC.

V gene TRBV2 combines with J gene TRBJ2-5; D may be TRBD1 (6 bases). With 2 bases removed from V and 5 bases from J, the gap between germline ends came to 9 bases. CDR1 and CDR2 from the germline V gene are SNHLY and FYNNEI. The CDR3 is 13 amino acids. The DNA of the CDR3 is TGTGCCAGCAGTGAACAGGGGATGGAGACCCAGTACTTC. It encodes CASSEQGMETQYF.

The chain combines TRBV10-3 with TRBJ1-5, with 8 bases that match TRBD1. With V trimmed by 4 bases and J by 4 bases, 6 bases remained unmatched. Germline CDR1 ENHRY, CDR2 SYGVKD. CDR3 length: 15 amino acids. CDR3 in amino acids: CAISASTGANQPQHF. In DNA form, the CDR3 reads TGTGCCATCAGTGCCTCGACAGGGGCAAATCAGCCCCAGCATTTT.

The genes are TRBV5-1 and TRBJ1-1; TRBD1 is a possible D gene (5 bases). Germline CDR1 reads SGHRS; CDR2 reads YFSETQ. V lost 1 base, J lost 2 bases, and 12 bases lay in between. This CDR3 comprises 15 residues. This CDR3 is CASSLFKQGNTEAFF. CDR3 nucleotide sequence: TGCGCCAGCAGCTTGTTTAAGCAGGGAAACACTGAAGCTTTCTTT.

This clone has only one observation. The chain employs TRBV6-6 and TRBJ1-3; tentative D call: TRBD1 (5 bases). The CDR3 contains 15 residues. Germline-derived CDR1 and CDR2 are MNHNY and SVGAGI (reference sequence). The germline V and J ends were trimmed by 7 bases and 0 bases, with 13 bases remaining between them. CDR3 DNA: TGTGCCAGCATTGTGGGACTAAGCTCTGGAAACACCATATATTTT. This sequence encodes CASIVGLSSGNTIYF.

This chain's CDR3 is CASSILVSSYEQYF. CDR3 sequence (DNA): TGTGCCAGTAGTATACTGGTTAGCTCCTACGAGCAGTACTTC. This chain joins TRBV19 and TRBJ2-7; no firm D call. Trimming left V 2 bases short and J 0 bases short, with 8 bases between. Germline CDR1 reads LNHDA; CDR2 reads SQIVND (reference sequence). The CDR3 runs to 14 residues.

V gene TRBV7-9 combines with J gene TRBJ2-7, with 10 bases that match TRBD2. CDR3 length: 13 amino acids. Germline-derived CDR1 and CDR2 are SEHNR and FQNEAQ (reference sequence). The junction had 7 bases not matched to a gene; V was cut back by 5 bases and J by 9 bases. CDR3 loop: CASSPGLADGQYF. For the CDR3, the DNA is TGTGCCAGCAGCCCCGGACTAGCGGACGGGCAGTACTTC.

The rearrangement links TRBV18 to TRBJ2-7; 7 nucleotides match TRBD1. Germline-derived CDR1 and CDR2 are KGHSH and LQKENI. The CDR3 length is 16 residues. V shed 1 base, J shed 5 bases, and the junction held 11 bases outside the gene matches. The CDR3 loop reads CASSPLFGRGNDEQYF. In DNA, the CDR3 is TGTGCCAGCTCACCACTATTCGGCAGGGGGAACGACGAGCAGTACTTC.

The rearrangement links TRBV29-1 to TRBJ2-1; TRBD2 is a possible D gene (8 bases). This CDR3 spans 15 amino acids. The V end was cut by 0 bases, the J end by 7 bases, with 16 bases between. The germline V gene encodes CDR1 SQVTM and CDR2 ANQGSEA. Here the CDR3 DNA reads TGCAGCGTTGAAGATAGCGGGACAGTTGTAAATGAGCAGTTCTTC. Translating it yields CSVEDSGTVVNEQFF.

This rearrangement joins TRBV4-1 to TRBJ1-5; D gene unclear. This CDR3 is built from 16 residues. The V gene lost 0 bases and the J gene lost 1 base, with 10 bases spanning the gap. Germline loops: CDR1 MGHRA, CDR2 YSYEKL. The CDR3 region has the DNA TGCGCCAGCAGCCAAGAGCGGGGAACGAGCAATCAGCCCCAGCATTTT. This encodes CASSQERGTSNQPQHF.